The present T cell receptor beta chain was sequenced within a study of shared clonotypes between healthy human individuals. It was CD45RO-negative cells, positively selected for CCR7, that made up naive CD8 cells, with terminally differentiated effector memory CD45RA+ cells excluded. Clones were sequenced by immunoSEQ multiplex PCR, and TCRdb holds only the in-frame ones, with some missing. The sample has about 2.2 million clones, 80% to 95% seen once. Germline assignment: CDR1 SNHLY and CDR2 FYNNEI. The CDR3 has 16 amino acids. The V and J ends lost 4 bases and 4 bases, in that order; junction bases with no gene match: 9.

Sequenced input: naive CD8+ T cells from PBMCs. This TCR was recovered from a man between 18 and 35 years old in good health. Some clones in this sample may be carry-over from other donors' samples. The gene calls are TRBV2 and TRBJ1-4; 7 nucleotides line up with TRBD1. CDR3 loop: CASSGSPRDSNEKLFF. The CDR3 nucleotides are TGTGCCAGCAGTGGAAGCCCCCGGGACAGTAATGAAAAACTGTTTTTT.